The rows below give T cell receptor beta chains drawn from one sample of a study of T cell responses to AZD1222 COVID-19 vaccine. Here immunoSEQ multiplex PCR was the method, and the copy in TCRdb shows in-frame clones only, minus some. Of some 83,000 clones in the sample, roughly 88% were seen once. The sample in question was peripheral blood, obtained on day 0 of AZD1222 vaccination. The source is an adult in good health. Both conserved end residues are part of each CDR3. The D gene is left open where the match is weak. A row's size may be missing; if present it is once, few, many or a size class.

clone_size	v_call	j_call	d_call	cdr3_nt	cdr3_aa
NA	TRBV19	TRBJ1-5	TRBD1	TGTGCCAGTAGTATCCTTAGGGGGCAGAGCAATCAGCCCCAGCATTTT	CASSILRGQSNQPQHF
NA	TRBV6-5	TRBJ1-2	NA	TGTGCCAGCAGAACGCCTAACTATGGCTACACCTTC	CASRTPNYGYTF
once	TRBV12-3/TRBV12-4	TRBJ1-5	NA	TGTGCCAGCAGTTTTGGTAGGGGTCAGCCCCAGCATTTT	CASSFGRGQPQHF
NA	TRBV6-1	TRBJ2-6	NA	TGTGCCAGCAGTGCTGTACATTCTTCTGGGGCCAACGTCCTGACTTTC	CASSAVHSSGANVLTF
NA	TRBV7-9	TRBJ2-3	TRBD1	TGTGCCAGCGCCCCGGGACAGGGGGATACGCAGTATTTT	CASAPGQGDTQYF
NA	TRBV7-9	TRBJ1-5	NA	TGTGCCAGCAGCCCACAATTAGAGGGCTTGCAGCCCCAGCATTTT	CASSPQLEGLQPQHF
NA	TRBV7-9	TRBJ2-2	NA	TGTGCCAGCAGCTCAACTGGGGCGAACACCGGGGAGCTGTTTTTT	CASSSTGANTGELFF
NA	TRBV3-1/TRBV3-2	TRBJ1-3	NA	TGTGCCAGCAGCCAAGTCCGCGGCCGGAGCGGAAACACCATATATTTT	CASSQVRGRSGNTIYF
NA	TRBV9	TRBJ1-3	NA	TGTGCCAGCAGCCCGATGGGGCTCTCTGGAAACACCATATATTTT	CASSPMGLSGNTIYF
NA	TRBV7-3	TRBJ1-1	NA	TGTGCCAGCAGCTTAATGGGGACCACTGAAGCTTTCTTT	CASSLMGTTEAFF
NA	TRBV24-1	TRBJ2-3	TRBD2	TGTGCCACCAGTGATGATCTTGGACTAGCGATATCGTCCCCGTCGGGGCAGTATTTT	CATSDDLGLAISSPSGQYF
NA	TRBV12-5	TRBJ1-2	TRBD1	TGTGCTAGTGGTTTGGCGCCGGCCGGGACAGCGAATGGCTACACCTTC	CASGLAPAGTANGYTF
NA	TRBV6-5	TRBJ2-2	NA	TGTGCCAGCAGTTACTGGACGGGCACCGGGGAGCTGTTTTTT	CASSYWTGTGELFF
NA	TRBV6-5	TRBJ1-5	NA	TGTGCCAGCAGGCCCAGGGGCTCGAATCAGCCCCAGCATTTT	CASRPRGSNQPQHF
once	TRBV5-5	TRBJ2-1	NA	TGTGCCAGCACCCTCGTGAGGCATGAGCAGTTCTTC	CASTLVRHEQFF
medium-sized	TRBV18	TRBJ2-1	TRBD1	TGTGCCAGCTCACGGGACAGGGACGGTGAGCAGTTCTTC	CASSRDRDGEQFF
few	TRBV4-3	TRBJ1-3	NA	TGCGCCAGCAGCCAAGATATAATCCGGGCGTCTGGAAACACCATATATTTT	CASSQDIIRASGNTIYF
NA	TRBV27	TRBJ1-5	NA	TGTGCCAGCAGTCCCCGGACAGTTTCTTATAGCAATCAGCCCCAGCATTTT	CASSPRTVSYSNQPQHF
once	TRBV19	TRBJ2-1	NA	TGTGCCAGTAGTATTTCTGGCAGCCTCTACAATGAGCAGTTCTTC	CASSISGSLYNEQFF
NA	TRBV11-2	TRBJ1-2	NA	TGTGCCAGCAGCTTATGGTCACAGGGCCGCTACACCTTC	CASSLWSQGRYTF
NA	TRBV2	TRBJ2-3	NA	TGTGCCAGCAGGGGACTTGGGTCCACAGATACGCAGTATTTT	CASRGLGSTDTQYF
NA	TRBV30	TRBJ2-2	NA	TGTGCCTGGGCCCTCTCACGGGAGCTGTTTTTT	CAWALSRELFF
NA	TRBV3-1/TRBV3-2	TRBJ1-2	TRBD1	TGTGCCAGCAGCATACAAACAGGGGCGTCCAACTATGGCTACACCTTC	CASSIQTGASNYGYTF
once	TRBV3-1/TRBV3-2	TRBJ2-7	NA	TGTGCCAGCAGCCAAGTACCAGGAGCGGGCCCTCCCTACGAGCAGTACTTC	CASSQVPGAGPPYEQYF
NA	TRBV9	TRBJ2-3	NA	TGTGCCAGCAGCCTCAGCTGGGGGGCCACAGATACGCAGTATTTT	CASSLSWGATDTQYF
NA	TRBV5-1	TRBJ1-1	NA	TGCGCCAGCAGCTTGACCCTCCCGGGAGACACTGAAGCTTTCTTT	CASSLTLPGDTEAFF
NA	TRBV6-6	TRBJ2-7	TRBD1	TGTGCCAGCGTTTTCCGGACAGGGCACTACGAGCAGTACTTC	CASVFRTGHYEQYF
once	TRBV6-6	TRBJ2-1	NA	TGTGCCAGCAGTTACTCGGACGGCGAGGAGTTCTTC	CASSYSDGEEFF
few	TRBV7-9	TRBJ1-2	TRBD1	TGTGCCAGCAGCTTGGGAGGGGGCCGTGGCTACACCTTC	CASSLGGGRGYTF
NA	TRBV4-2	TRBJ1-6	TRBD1	TGTGCCAGCAGCCAAGACCCAGACAGGGGGTCCTATAATTCACCCCTCCACTTT	CASSQDPDRGSYNSPLHF
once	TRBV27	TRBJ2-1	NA	TGTGCCAGCAGTCCGATTTCATTCAATGAGCAGTTCTTC	CASSPISFNEQFF
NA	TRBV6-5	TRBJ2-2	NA	TGTGCCAGCAGTTACCAAGGAGTCACCGGGGAGCTGTTTTTT	CASSYQGVTGELFF
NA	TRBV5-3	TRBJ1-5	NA	TGTGCCAGAAGCTCTTGGGGGAGGATAAGGCCCCAGCATTTT	CARSSWGRIRPQHF
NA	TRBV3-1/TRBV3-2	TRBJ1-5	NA	TGTGCCAGCAGCCAAGATGGGCGGGTCAATCAGCCCCAGCATTTT	CASSQDGRVNQPQHF
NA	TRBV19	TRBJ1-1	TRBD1	TGTGCCAGTAGTATCAGGACAGGGCGTGAAGCTTTCTTT	CASSIRTGREAFF
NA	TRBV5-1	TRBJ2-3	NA	TGCGCCAGCAGCTTGGCTAGCAGAAAATCCACAGATACGCAGTATTTT	CASSLASRKSTDTQYF
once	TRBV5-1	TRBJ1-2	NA	TGCGCCAGCAGGACGGCCACTAACTATGGCTACACCTTC	CASRTATNYGYTF
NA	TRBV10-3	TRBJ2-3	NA	TGTGCCATCAGTGCCTCCGATACGCAGTATTTT	CAISASDTQYF
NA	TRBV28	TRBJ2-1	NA	TGTGCCAGCAGTCCAAACACCCCCTCTGCTCTATACAATGAGCAGTTCTTC	CASSPNTPSALYNEQFF
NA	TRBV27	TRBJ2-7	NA	TGTGCCAGCAGTTTAGACACGGGCCCAGCTTACGAGCAGTACTTC	CASSLDTGPAYEQYF